This T cell receptor beta chain was retrieved from a study of blood T cell repertoires in COVID-19. In the study overall: Sites in the United States, Italy and Spain provided acute and convalescent COVID-19 samples.

Here immunoSEQ multiplex PCR was the method, and the copy in TCRdb shows in-frame clones only, minus some. The sample lists some 330,000 clones, over 75% occurring once. Germline-derived CDR1 and CDR2 are SGDLS and YYNGEE. The ends were cut back, 0 bases at V and 3 bases at J, with 15 bases in the middle. CDR3 length equals 16 residues. The chain recombines TRBV9 with TRBJ2-5, with a tentative D call TRBD1 (5 bases). This receptor was taken from a woman aged 50 to 60 with active or convalescent COVID-19. Sequencing was carried out using peripheral blood. The CDR3, as DNA: TGTGCCAGCAGCGTAGTCCCCAATGACAGAAAAGAGACCCAGTACTTC. Translating it yields CASSVVPNDRKETQYF.